The sequence of this T cell receptor (beta chain) was determined in a study of response to subunit inactivated influenza vaccine. Regarding the study as a whole: Each seasonal influenza vaccination, the authors suggested, recruits few new T cells.

TCRdb fed the RT-PCR reads into MiXCR, producing one record per CDR3 protein. The data contain 550,000 to 650,000 distinct CDR3 sequences, 12% of them singletons. This clonotype was seen repeatedly, ten times or more. Its antigen is not known. The CDR3 is 14 amino acids. V shed 5 bases and J 2 bases; nucleotides not matched to a gene: 4. From germline, CDR1 is SGHTA and CDR2 FQGTGA. Sequencing was performed on PBMCs from blood, taken on the day of vaccination. This chain connects TRBV7-3 to TRBJ2-3; 7 bases fit TRBD2. This clonotype originated in a man aged 45-60 years who received an inactivated influenza vaccine. This CDR3 is CASSPRDYTDTQYF. For the CDR3, the DNA is TGTGCCAGCAGCCCGAGGGACTACACAGATACGCAGTATTTT.